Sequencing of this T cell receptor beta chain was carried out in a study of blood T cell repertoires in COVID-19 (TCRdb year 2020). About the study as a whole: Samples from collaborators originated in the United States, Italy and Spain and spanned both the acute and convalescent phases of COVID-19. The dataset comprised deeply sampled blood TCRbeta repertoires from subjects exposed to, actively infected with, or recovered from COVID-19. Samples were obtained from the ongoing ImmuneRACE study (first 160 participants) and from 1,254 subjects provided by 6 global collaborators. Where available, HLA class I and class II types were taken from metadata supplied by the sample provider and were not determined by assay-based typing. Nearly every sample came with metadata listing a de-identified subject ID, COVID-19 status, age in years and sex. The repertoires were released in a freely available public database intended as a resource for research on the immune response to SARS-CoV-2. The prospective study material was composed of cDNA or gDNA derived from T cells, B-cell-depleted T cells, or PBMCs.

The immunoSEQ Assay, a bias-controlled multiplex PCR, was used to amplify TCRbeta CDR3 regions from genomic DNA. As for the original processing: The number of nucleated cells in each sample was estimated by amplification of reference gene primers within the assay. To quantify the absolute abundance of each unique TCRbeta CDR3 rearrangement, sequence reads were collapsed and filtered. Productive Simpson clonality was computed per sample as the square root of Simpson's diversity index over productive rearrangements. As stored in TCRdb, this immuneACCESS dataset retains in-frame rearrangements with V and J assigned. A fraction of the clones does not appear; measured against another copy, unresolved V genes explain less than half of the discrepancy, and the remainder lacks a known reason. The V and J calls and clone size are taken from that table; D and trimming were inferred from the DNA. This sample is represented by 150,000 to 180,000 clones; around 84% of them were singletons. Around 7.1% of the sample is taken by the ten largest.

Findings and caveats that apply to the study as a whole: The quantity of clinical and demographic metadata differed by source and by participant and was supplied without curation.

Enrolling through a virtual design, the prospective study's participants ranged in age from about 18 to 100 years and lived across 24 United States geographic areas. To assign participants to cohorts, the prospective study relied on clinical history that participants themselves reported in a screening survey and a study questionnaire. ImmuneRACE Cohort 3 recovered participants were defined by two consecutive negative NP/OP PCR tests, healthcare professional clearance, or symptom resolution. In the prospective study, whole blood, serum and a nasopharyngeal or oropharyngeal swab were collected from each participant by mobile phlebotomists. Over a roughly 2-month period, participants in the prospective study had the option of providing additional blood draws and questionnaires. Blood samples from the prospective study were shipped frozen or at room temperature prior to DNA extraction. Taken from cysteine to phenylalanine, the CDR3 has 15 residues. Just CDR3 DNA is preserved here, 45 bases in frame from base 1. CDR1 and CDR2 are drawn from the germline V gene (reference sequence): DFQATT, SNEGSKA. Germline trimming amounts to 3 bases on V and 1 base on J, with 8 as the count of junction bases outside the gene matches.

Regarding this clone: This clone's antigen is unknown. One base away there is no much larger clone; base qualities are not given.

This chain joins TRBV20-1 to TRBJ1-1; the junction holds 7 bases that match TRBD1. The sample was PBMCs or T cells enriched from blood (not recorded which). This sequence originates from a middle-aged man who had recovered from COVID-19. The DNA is TGCAGTGCTAGTAAACCGGGACAGCCGAACACTGAAGCTTTCTTT. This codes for CSASKPGQPNTEAFF.